One TCR beta chain is described in this entry. Here immunoSEQ multiplex PCR was the method, and the copy in TCRdb shows in-frame clones only, minus some. The sample lists about 1,800,000 clones, just under 95% occurring once. The data were taken from a study of shared clonotypes between healthy human individuals. The ends lost 0 bases at V and 3 bases at J; junction bases unmatched: 10. Per the germline V gene, CDR1 is SGDLS and CDR2 is YYNGEE. This CDR3 spans 17 amino acids. CD8 cells regarded as naive lacked CD45RO, were positively chosen for CCR7, and omitted terminally differentiated effector memory CD45RA+ cells.

The source is a man aged 18 to 30 in good health. The rearrangement uses TRBV9 and TRBJ2-3; the match to TRBD2 covers 7 bases. The source material was naive CD8+ T cells sorted from blood. CDR3 DNA sequence: TGTGCCAGCAGCGTAGCTCGAGGGCTAGCGGCAACAGATACGCAGTATTTT. It encodes CASSVARGLAATDTQYF.